This T cell receptor beta chain derives from a study of PD-L1 blockade in urothelial cancer (dated by TCRdb to between 2016 and 2019). As for the study more broadly: All patients started therapy around 2014 and received atezolizumab 1,200 mg intravenously every 3 weeks. About 90% of the roughly 29 patients were identified as males with urothelial cancer of bladder origin, and a prior smoking history was reported by 18 of 29 patients. Patients had an ECOG performance status of 0 or 1 and had received between 0 and 3 prior chemotherapy regimens. Blood samples were analyzed at two time points: 3 weeks after treatment start (second dose) and 6 weeks after treatment start. A median of 141,255 T cells and 83,000 or so unique TCRs was obtained from blood samples, and a median clonality of roughly 0.08 was observed. The study was an exploratory multi-omic analysis of somatic, immune and clinical correlates of response to PD-L1 blockade with atezolizumab in urothelial cancer. Pretreatment tumor samples and matched peripheral blood, collected serially before and after atezolizumab treatment, underwent TCR sequencing. Durable clinical benefit meant progression-free survival longer than 6 months, and TCR features were also tested against progression-free and overall survival. In the same patients, whole exome sequencing and RNA sequencing of pretreatment tumors were performed in addition to TCR sequencing. Durable clinical benefit was achieved by nine patients but not by the remaining 20. Some 29 patients had pretreatment blood TCR-seq, about 24 had at least one posttreatment blood collection, and about 24 had tumor TCR-seq. What the work shows at the level of the full study, not this receptor alone: Greater expansion of tumor-associated TCR clones in peripheral blood 3 weeks after the start of treatment was observed in patients with durable benefit (n of about 20, p = 0.022). Because the sample size was small (n ≈ 27) and many of the analyses were exploratory, the results are meant to be hypothesis-generating. Improved progression-free and overall survival was associated with having pretreatment peripheral blood TCR clonality below the median.

This clone was picked up a small number of times. Which antigen it targets is not known. It has no much larger one-base neighbor in the sample; base qualities were not kept. The sample's time point, from its label and the paper: pretreatment peripheral blood. A cohort of more than 25 patients with locally advanced or metastatic urothelial carcinoma, treated at Memorial Sloan Kettering on a trial protocol, was included. Peripheral blood mononuclear cells were collected pretreatment and during treatment, with between 1 and 8 total time points obtained per patient. The Qiagen DNeasy Blood extraction kit was used to purify genomic DNA from total PBMCs and from tumor samples. Collected pretreatment and during treatment, PBMCs were isolated and stored as previously described. To estimate absolute template abundance from read counts, synthetic TCR analog templates were spiked into each PCR. TCRbeta CDR3 regions were amplified from genomic DNA with bias-controlled V and J gene primers using the immunoSEQ assay. Rearranged TCRbeta segments were sequenced at approximately 20X coverage. As for how the authors treated the data: Sequencing errors were corrected by clustering, and CDR3s were annotated against IMGT so that V, D and J genes could be assigned. Only productive TCRbeta rearrangements were used in downstream analyses, excluding out-of-frame or stop-codon sequences. Clonality was computed as one minus Shannon entropy normalized by the log of the number of unique productive sequences. Fisher's exact test with Benjamini-Hochberg correction, using a cutoff of adjusted p below 0.01, was how clones that differed between time points or between blood and tumor were identified. The table comes from immuneACCESS by way of TCRdb, which keeps in-frame sequences with V and J called. Part of the clones is missing from these tables; in studies checked, under half for an unresolved V gene and the rest for unknown reasons. That table is the source of V, J and clone size, and D and trimming were worked out from the DNA. Counted in this sample were tens of thousands of clones; roughly 90% of them appeared once. The top ten constitute about 1.7% of the sample.

Counted from cysteine to phenylalanine, this CDR3 has 12 amino acids. The sequence is cut down to CDR3 DNA, 36 bases in frame from base 1. Unmatched junction bases come to 4, with V trimmed by 3 bases and J by 8 bases. The germline V gene supplies CDR1 SGHTA and CDR2 FQGNSA. The V and J genes are TRBV7-2 and TRBJ2-7, and 7 junctional nucleotides match TRBD1. Specimen: PBMCs, collected around atezolizumab (anti-PD-L1) treatment. The origin of this receptor is a man between 60 and 70 years old with urothelial cancer. The nucleotide sequence is given as TGTGCCAGCAGCTTCGACAGGGTGAAGCAGTACTTC. Translated, this is CASSFDRVKQYF. With the portions outside the CDR3 filled from the reference TRBV7-2 and TRBJ2-7 genes, the complete variable region becomes GAGVSQSPSNKVTEKGKDVELRCDPISGHTALYWYRQSLGQGLEFLIYFQGNSAPDKSGLPSDRFSAERTGGSVSTLTIQRTQQEDSAVYLCASSFDRVKQYFGPGTRLTVT.